These 32 T cell receptor beta chains share one sample of origin, sequenced in a study of blood T cell repertoires in COVID-19. TCRdb's table, derived via immunoSEQ multiplex PCR, lists solely in-frame clones and lacks some. Seen here are around 380,000 clones, about 87% observed once, and the top ten hold 1% to 1.5%. Sequenced material: PBMCs or T cells enriched from blood (not recorded which). These receptors all stem from a young man who had recovered from COVID-19.

This rearrangement joins TRBV4-1 to TRBJ1-2; D is perhaps TRBD1 (6 bases). The germline CDR1 and CDR2 sequences are MGHRA and YSYEKL. The CDR3 is 15 residues long. Trimming removed 0 bases from V and 4 bases from J, with 12 bases in between. This CDR3 reads CASSQEYGQPYGYTF. The CDR3 nucleotides are TGCGCCAGCAGCCAAGAATACGGACAGCCCTATGGCTACACCTTC.

J is TRBJ1-2 and V is TRBV29-1, with 8 nucleotides matching TRBD1. There are 13 residues in the CDR3. The V gene's germline CDR1 is SQVTM and CDR2 ANQGSEA. The J segment lost 4 bases and the V segment lost 7 bases, leaving 8 bases of the junction unmatched. In DNA, the CDR3 is TGCAGCGCCGGACAGGGCAATATCTATGGCTACACCTTC. The encoded protein is CSAGQGNIYGYTF.

The CDR3 sequence: CASSLEGYSNTGELFF. The CDR3 nucleotides are TGCGCCAGCAGCTTGGAGGGGTATTCGAACACCGGGGAGCTGTTTTTT. The V and J genes are TRBV5-1 and TRBJ2-2; D perhaps matches TRBD1 (5 bases). In germline, CDR1 is SGHRS, CDR2 YFSETQ. The CDR3 consists of 16 residues. Trimming stripped 0 bases from V and 0 bases from J, with 9 bases between.

The chain uses TRBV15 and TRBJ2-5; D call uncertain. Trimming cost V 5 bases and J 6 bases, with 10 bases left between them. Germline V gene sequence: CDR1 LNHNV, CDR2 YYDKDF (reference sequence). CDR3 length: 12 amino acids. The CDR3 sequence: CATSGPRQTQYF. In DNA form, the CDR3 reads TGTGCCACCAGCGGGCCTCGGCAGACCCAGTACTTC.

V is TRBV7-9 and J is TRBJ1-2, with D possibly being TRBD1 (6 bases). The CDR3 extends over 15 amino acids. Trimming pared 5 bases from V and 3 bases from J, leaving 16 bases between. Germline CDR1 and CDR2: SEHNR and FQNEAQ (reference sequence). As DNA, the CDR3 is TGTGCCAGCAGCGCCCTACAGGGAAAAGACTATGGCTACACCTTC. This encodes CASSALQGKDYGYTF. Drawing the rest from reference TRBV7-9 and TRBJ1-2, the complete variable domain is DTGVSQNPRHKITKRGQNVTFRCDPISEHNRLYWYRQTLGQGPEFLTYFQNEAQLEKSRLLSDRFSAERPKGSFSTLEIQRTEQGDSAMYLCASSALQGKDYGYTFGSGTRLTVV.

The gene calls are TRBV7-9 and TRBJ1-2; 9 bases align to TRBD1. The CDR3 runs to 13 residues. Trimming took 5 bases from V and 7 from J; bases not matched to a gene: 5. Germline assignment: CDR1 SEHNR and CDR2 FQNEAQ (reference sequence). CDR3 sequence reads: CASSRTGVFGYTF. CDR3 nucleotides: TGTGCCAGCAGCCGGACAGGGGTTTTTGGCTACACCTTC.

This clone has just a few counts. The J gene is TRBJ2-3, the V gene TRBV4-3, with 11 bases aligning to TRBD2. Germline V gene lookup returns CDR1 LGHNA and CDR2 YSLEER. Germline trimming cut 1 base from V and 0 bases from J; bases unmatched to any gene: 9. This CDR3 has 19 amino acids. CDR3 residues: CASSQGIRTSGSSTDTQYF. The DNA for the CDR3 is TGCGCCAGCAGCCAAGGGATAAGGACTAGCGGGTCCAGCACAGATACGCAGTATTTT.

This chain links TRBV27 with TRBJ1-4, with unresolved D. The CDR3 extends over 14 amino acids. CDR1 is MNHEY and CDR2 is SMNVEV in the germline V gene (reference sequence). Trimming took 3 bases from V and 0 from J, leaving 5 bases between them. CDR3 protein: CASSLRATNEKLFF. CDR3 DNA sequence: TGTGCCAGCAGTTTGAGGGCAACTAATGAAAAACTGTTTTTT.

In its sample, this clone was seen once. The chain is built from TRBV19 and TRBJ1-5; the D gene is possibly TRBD1 (6 bases). Germline values: CDR1 LNHDA, CDR2 SQIVND (reference sequence). Trimming stripped 6 bases from V and 6 bases from J, with 15 bases between. This CDR3 is built from 14 residues. The CDR3 nucleotides read TGTGCCAGTAGCACACAGGGTGACGGTCAGCCCCAGCATTTT. This gives the protein CASSTQGDGQPQHF.

The J gene is TRBJ2-7, the V gene TRBV18; the match to TRBD1 covers 7 bases. CDR3 length: 15 amino acids. The germline V gene has CDR1 KGHSH and CDR2 LQKENI. V was pared by 5 bases and J by 0 bases, with 7 bases of the junction left unmatched. CDR3 sequence reads: CASSRMDRSSYEQYF. In DNA form, the CDR3 reads TGTGCCAGCTCAAGAATGGACAGGAGCTCCTACGAGCAGTACTTC. Together with reference TRBV18 and TRBJ2-7, the CDR3 gives the full variable domain: NAGVMQNPRHLVRRRGQEARLRCSPMKGHSHVYWYRQLPEEGLKFMVYLQKENIIDESGMPKERFSAEFPKEGPSILRIQQVVRGDSAAYFCASSRMDRSSYEQYFGPGTRLTVT.

DNA of the CDR3: TGTGCCAGCAGTCTCGGGTGGGCCTACAATGAGCAGTTCTTC. It codes for CASSLGWAYNEQFF. The rearrangement uses TRBV7-2 and TRBJ2-1, with D unresolved. The germline V gene has CDR1 SGHTA and CDR2 FQGNSA. With 6 bases removed from V and 2 bases from J, the gap between germline ends came to 11 bases. This CDR3 is built from 14 residues.

The chain recombines TRBV6-5 with TRBJ1-1; tentatively, D is TRBD1 (6 bases). Germline V gene data show CDR1 as MNHEY and CDR2 as SVGAGI. The V and J ends lost 6 bases and 0 bases respectively, with 8 bases between them. This CDR3 is built from 13 residues. In DNA, the CDR3 is TGTGCCAGCAGGGGACATTTGAACACTGAAGCTTTCTTT. This translates into CASRGHLNTEAFF.

Regarding this clone: Other DNA variants within this sample encode the same CDR3. The chain employs TRBV5-6 and TRBJ1-2; D is ambiguous. V was trimmed by 0 bases and J by 7 bases, leaving 10 bases between them. This CDR3 has 13 amino acids. Germline V gene lookup returns CDR1 SGHDT and CDR2 YYEEEE. The CDR3 nucleotides read TGTGCCAGCAGCTTGGCCCGGGAAGGTGGCTACACCTTC. Its translation is CASSLAREGGYTF. Together with reference TRBV5-6 and TRBJ1-2, the CDR3 gives the full variable domain: DAGVTQSPTHLIKTRGQQVTLRCSPKSGHDTVSWYQQALGQGPQFIFQYYEEEERQRGNFPDRFSGHQFPNYSSELNVNALLLGDSALYLCASSLAREGGYTFGSGTRLTVV.

The genes are TRBV18 and TRBJ1-1; D ambiguous. Looked up from germline, CDR1 is KGHSH and CDR2 is LQKENI. CDR3 length: 16 amino acids. V was pared by 2 bases and J by 4 bases, with 17 bases between. The CDR3: CASSPNQEGVSTEAFF. CDR3 DNA: TGTGCCAGCTCACCAAACCAGGAGGGAGTCAGCACTGAAGCTTTCTTT.

The chain combines TRBV9 with TRBJ1-1; possibly TRBD1 for D (5 bases). This CDR3 is built from 14 residues. Deletions cut 1 base from V and 5 bases from J, with 12 bases between. Germline V gives CDR1 SGDLS, CDR2 YYNGEE. CDR3 residues: CASSVTPGGTEAFF. The CDR3 nucleotides are TGTGCCAGCAGCGTAACCCCGGGGGGGACTGAAGCTTTCTTT.

The chain combines TRBV11-2 with TRBJ2-4, with 9 nucleotides matching TRBD2. V lost 2 bases to trimming and J lost 0 bases; unmatched junction nucleotides: 8. The CDR3 is made up of 18 amino acids. Germline CDR1 SGHAT, CDR2 FQNNGV. The CDR3 region has the DNA TGTGCCAGCAGCTTACGGGTTAGCGGGGGACTAGCCAAAAACATTCAGTACTTC. The encoded protein is CASSLRVSGGLAKNIQYF. The variable domain in full, completed from reference TRBV11-2 and TRBJ2-4, reads EAGVAQSPRYKIIEKRQSVAFWCNPISGHATLYWYQQILGQGPKLLIQFQNNGVVDDSQLPKDRFSAERLKGVDSTLKIQPAKLEDSAVYLCASSLRVSGGLAKNIQYFGAGTRLSVL.

This chain connects TRBV19 to TRBJ1-2; D uncertain. From germline, CDR1 is LNHDA and CDR2 SQIVND (reference sequence). V was cut by 5 bases and J by 4 bases, with 17 bases left in between. The CDR3 length is 15 residues. CDR3: CASSHVSGLGYGYTF. DNA for the CDR3: TGTGCCAGTAGTCATGTATCGGGGTTGGGCTATGGCTACACCTTC.

This clone showed up just a few times. The chain has TRBV15 and TRBJ1-5, with 9 bases lining up with TRBD1. CDR1 LNHNV and CDR2 YYDKDF come from the germline V gene (reference sequence). V lost 7 bases to trimming and J lost 1 base; unmatched junction nucleotides: 8. CDR3 length: 16 residues. CDR3: CATILRGTGSNQPQHF. DNA of the CDR3: TGTGCCACCATCCTAAGGGGGACAGGGAGCAATCAGCCCCAGCATTTT.

V usage is TRBV20-1 and J usage is TRBJ1-2; D is perhaps TRBD1 (5 bases). Trimming left V 4 bases short and J 2 bases short, with 11 bases between. The CDR3 has 13 amino acids. CDR1 is DFQATT and CDR2 is SNEGSKA in the germline V gene (reference sequence). The CDR3 protein is CSAIDQGNYGYTF. CDR3 nucleotides: TGCAGTGCTATTGATCAGGGAAACTATGGCTACACCTTC.

The chain couples TRBV5-1 to TRBJ2-3, with unresolved D. Trimming pared 0 bases from V and 4 bases from J, leaving 9 bases between. CDR3 length: 14 residues. CDR1 is SGHRS and CDR2 is YFSETQ in the germline V gene. In DNA, the CDR3 is TGCGCCAGCAGCTTGGCTAGTAGGCCAGATACGCAGTATTTT. Protein product: CASSLASRPDTQYF.

This clone was recorded a few times. CDR3 sequence (DNA): TGTGCCAGCAGTTTACGGCCAGCCCGGGAGGATGGGGCCAACGTCCTGACTTTC. It translates to CASSLRPAREDGANVLTF. The V and J genes are TRBV11-3 and TRBJ2-6, with 7 bases that match TRBD2. J was trimmed by 3 bases and V by 6 bases; bases with no gene match: 14. Germline V gives CDR1 SGHNT, CDR2 YENEEA. CDR3 length: 18 residues.

The rearrangement uses TRBV5-1 and TRBJ2-5, with 13 bases identical to TRBD2. J lost 2 bases, V lost 6 bases, and 1 base had no gene match. The CDR3 runs to 14 residues. Per the germline V gene, CDR1 is SGHRS and CDR2 is YFSETQ. CDR3 DNA sequence: TGCGCCAGCAAACTAGCGGGGGGGCAAGAGACCCAGTACTTC. Translated, it gives CASKLAGGQETQYF.

The CDR3 here is CASSFGQGSRLNQPQHF. As DNA, the CDR3 is TGTGCCAGCAGCTTCGGACAGGGGAGTCGGTTAAATCAGCCCCAGCATTTT. The J gene is TRBJ1-5, the V gene TRBV7-2, with TRBD1 identical over 9 bases. The CDR3 has 17 residues. Looked up from germline, CDR1 is SGHTA and CDR2 is FQGNSA. Trimming cost V 3 bases and J 4 bases; bases outside gene matches: 10.

DNA of the CDR3: TGTGCCAGCAGTTACTCCAACTACCCGAACACTGAAGCTTTCTTT. It codes for CASSYSNYPNTEAFF. This chain uses TRBV6-5 with TRBJ1-1; D gene ambiguous. Germline assignment: CDR1 MNHEY and CDR2 SVGAGI. This CDR3 has 15 residues. Trimming removed 0 bases from V and 1 base from J, with 9 bases in between.

CDR3 in DNA: TGTGCCAGCAGTTACCCAGACAGACACAATGAGCAGTTCTTC. It translates to CASSYPDRHNEQFF. The chain employs TRBV6-5 and TRBJ2-1; tentatively, D is TRBD1 (5 bases). This CDR3 is 14 amino acids long. The germline V gene has CDR1 MNHEY and CDR2 SVGAGI. V dropped 2 bases and J dropped 5 bases, with 10 bases sitting between them.

The V and J genes are TRBV2 and TRBJ1-2; 10 positions match TRBD1. CDR1 is SNHLY and CDR2 is FYNNEI in the germline V gene. This CDR3 region has 14 residues. V shed 6 bases and J 4 bases; nucleotides not matched to a gene: 5. The CDR3 loop is CASRPGQGSYGYTF. The DNA for the CDR3 is TGTGCCAGCAGACCGGGACAGGGGTCCTATGGCTACACCTTC.

This clone was detected a few times. This chain links TRBV28 with TRBJ1-2; D may be TRBD1 (6 bases). CDR1 MDHEN and CDR2 SYDVKM come from the germline V gene. The CDR3 has 14 residues. V lost 6 bases and J 4 bases, leaving 15 bases between the germline ends. The chain's CDR3 is CASRQGQLVYGYTF. DNA for the CDR3: TGTGCCAGCAGGCAAGGACAGTTAGTCTATGGCTACACCTTC.

The V gene is TRBV19, the J gene TRBJ2-1; D ambiguous. Between the trimmed V and J ends, which lost 1 base and 0 bases, there was a span of 10 bases. The CDR3 loop spans 16 amino acids. Germline CDR1 and CDR2: LNHDA and SQIVND (reference sequence). DNA of the CDR3: TGTGCCAGTAGTATAGGCACCTCGAGCTCCTACAATGAGCAGTTCTTC. It encodes CASSIGTSSSYNEQFF.

The DNA for the CDR3 is TGCGCCAGCAGCTTGGGGTTTCGAGATGAAAAACTGTTTTTT. It specifies CASSLGFRDEKLFF. This chain uses TRBV5-1 with TRBJ1-4; D gene unclear. V lost 0 bases, J lost 6 bases, and 9 bases lay in between. Germline-derived CDR1 and CDR2 are SGHRS and YFSETQ. The CDR3 sequence is 14 residues long.

The V gene is TRBV4-1, the J gene TRBJ2-2; tentative D call: TRBD1 (6 bases). The CDR3 spans 16 residues. Germline CDR1 MGHRA, CDR2 YSYEKL. With 4 bases removed from V and 7 bases from J, the gap between germline ends came to 19 bases. CDR3 residues: CASSRQQGQGDGELFF. The CDR3 DNA is TGCGCCAGCAGCCGCCAACAGGGCCAGGGTGACGGGGAGCTGTTTTTT.

The chain recombines TRBV28 with TRBJ1-2; 8 bases align to TRBD1. CDR3 length: 15 amino acids. Germline V gene sequence: CDR1 MDHEN, CDR2 SYDVKM. V shed 5 bases, J shed 2 bases, and the junction held 7 bases outside the gene matches. CDR3 loop: CASSPAGGENYGYTF. For the CDR3, the DNA is TGTGCCAGCAGTCCCGCAGGGGGCGAGAACTATGGCTACACCTTC.

V gene TRBV5-5 combines with J gene TRBJ2-5; 11 positions match TRBD1. CDR1 and CDR2 (germline): SGHKS, YYEKEE (reference sequence). With 1 base clipped from V and 5 bases from J, the junction kept 4 bases outside the gene matches. This CDR3 has 15 amino acids. Written as DNA, the CDR3 is TGTGCCAGCAGCTTGCGGACAGGGGGCCTGGAGACCCAGTACTTC. It codes for CASSLRTGGLETQYF.